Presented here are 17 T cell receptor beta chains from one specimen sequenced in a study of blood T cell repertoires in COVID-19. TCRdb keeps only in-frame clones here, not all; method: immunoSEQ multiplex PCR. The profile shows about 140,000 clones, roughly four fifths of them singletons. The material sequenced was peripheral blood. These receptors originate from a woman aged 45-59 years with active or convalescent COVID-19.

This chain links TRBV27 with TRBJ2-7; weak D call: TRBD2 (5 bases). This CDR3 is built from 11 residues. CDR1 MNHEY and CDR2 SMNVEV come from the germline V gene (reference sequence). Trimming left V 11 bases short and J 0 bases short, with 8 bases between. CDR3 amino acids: CAAGVSYEQYF. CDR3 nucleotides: TGTGCCGCGGGCGTCTCCTACGAGCAGTACTTC.

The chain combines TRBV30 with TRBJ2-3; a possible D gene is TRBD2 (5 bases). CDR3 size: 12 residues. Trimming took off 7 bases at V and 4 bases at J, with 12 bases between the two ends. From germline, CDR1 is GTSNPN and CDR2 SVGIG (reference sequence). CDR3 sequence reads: CAYGMEADTQYF. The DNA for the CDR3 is TGTGCCTACGGGATGGAGGCAGATACGCAGTATTTT.

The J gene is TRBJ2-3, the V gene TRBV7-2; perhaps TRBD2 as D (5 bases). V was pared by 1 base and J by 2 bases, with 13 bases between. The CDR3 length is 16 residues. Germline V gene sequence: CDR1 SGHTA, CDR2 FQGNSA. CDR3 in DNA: TGTGCCAGCAGCTTAGTTGGAGGAGGCCTCACAGATACGCAGTATTTT. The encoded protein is CASSLVGGGLTDTQYF. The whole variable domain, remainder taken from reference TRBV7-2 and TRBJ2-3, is GAGVSQSPSNKVTEKGKDVELRCDPISGHTALYWYRQSLGQGLEFLIYFQGNSAPDKSGLPSDRFSAERTGGSVSTLTIQRTQQEDSAVYLCASSLVGGGLTDTQYFGPGTRLTVL.

The CDR3 nucleotides are TGTGCCAGCAGATTGACAGGGGGCAATACCTATGGCTACACCTTC. Translating gives CASRLTGGNTYGYTF. The gene calls are TRBV7-2 and TRBJ1-2, with 10 bases matching TRBD1. Germline loops: CDR1 SGHTA, CDR2 FQGNSA. V lost 6 bases to trimming and J lost 4 bases; unmatched junction nucleotides: 8. The CDR3 has 15 residues. The full variable domain, its missing parts supplied by reference TRBV7-2 and TRBJ1-2, is GAGVSQSPSNKVTEKGKDVELRCDPISGHTALYWYRQSLGQGLEFLIYFQGNSAPDKSGLPSDRFSAERTGGSVSTLTIQRTQQEDSAVYLCASRLTGGNTYGYTFGSGTRLTVV.

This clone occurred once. CDR3 DNA sequence: TGTGCCAGTACCCCCGGGACAGGGGATACTCAGCCCCAGCATTTT. Residues: CASTPGTGDTQPQHF. The gene calls are TRBV19 and TRBJ1-5; 10 positions match TRBD1. There are 15 residues in the CDR3. Trimming removed 7 bases from V and 6 bases from J; junction bases left unmatched: 9. In germline, CDR1 is LNHDA, CDR2 SQIVND (reference sequence). The whole variable domain, remainder taken from reference TRBV19 and TRBJ1-5, is DGGITQSPKYLFRKEGQNVTLSCEQNLNHDAMYWYRQDPGQGLRLIYYSQIVNDFQKGDIAEGYSVSREKKESFPLTVTSAQKNPTAFYLCASTPGTGDTQPQHFGDGTRLSIL.

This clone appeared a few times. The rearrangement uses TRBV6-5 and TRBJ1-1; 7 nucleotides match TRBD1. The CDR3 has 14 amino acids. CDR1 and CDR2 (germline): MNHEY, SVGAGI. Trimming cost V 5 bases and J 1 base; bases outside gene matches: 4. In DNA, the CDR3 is TGTGCCAGCAGTCGAGGGGGCGCGAACACTGAAGCTTTCTTT. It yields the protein CASSRGGANTEAFF.

CDR3 amino acids: CASSIVGGRNTIYF. CDR3 in DNA: TGTGCCAGTAGTATAGTCGGGGGACGAAACACCATATATTTT. This chain links TRBV19 with TRBJ1-3, with D tentatively TRBD1 (5 bases). V was clipped by 1 base and J by 5 bases, with 9 bases between them. The CDR3 totals 14 residues. CDR1 LNHDA and CDR2 SQIVND come from the germline V gene (reference sequence).

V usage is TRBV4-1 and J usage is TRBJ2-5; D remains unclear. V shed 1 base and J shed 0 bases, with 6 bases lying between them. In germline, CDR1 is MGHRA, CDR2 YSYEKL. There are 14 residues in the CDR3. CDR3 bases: TGCGCCAGCAGCCAAGTAGAGTACCAAGAGACCCAGTACTTC. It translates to CASSQVEYQETQYF.

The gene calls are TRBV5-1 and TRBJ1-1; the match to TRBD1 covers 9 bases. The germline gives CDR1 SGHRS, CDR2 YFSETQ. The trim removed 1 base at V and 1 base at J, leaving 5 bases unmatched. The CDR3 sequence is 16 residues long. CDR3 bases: TGCGCCAGCAGCTTGCTTGCGGGACAGGGGAACACTGAAGCTTTCTTT. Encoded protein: CASSLLAGQGNTEAFF.

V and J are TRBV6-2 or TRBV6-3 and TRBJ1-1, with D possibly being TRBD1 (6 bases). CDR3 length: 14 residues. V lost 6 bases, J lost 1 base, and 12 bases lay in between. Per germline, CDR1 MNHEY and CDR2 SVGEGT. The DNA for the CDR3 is TGTGCCAGCAGCACTACAGGGCAGAACACTGAAGCTTTCTTT. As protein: CASSTTGQNTEAFF.

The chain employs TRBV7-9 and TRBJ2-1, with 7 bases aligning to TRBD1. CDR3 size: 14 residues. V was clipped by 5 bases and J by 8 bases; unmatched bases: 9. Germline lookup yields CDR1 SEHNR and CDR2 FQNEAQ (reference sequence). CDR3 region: CASSLTGAIDEQFF. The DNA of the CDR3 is TGTGCCAGCAGCCTAACAGGGGCCATCGATGAGCAGTTCTTC.

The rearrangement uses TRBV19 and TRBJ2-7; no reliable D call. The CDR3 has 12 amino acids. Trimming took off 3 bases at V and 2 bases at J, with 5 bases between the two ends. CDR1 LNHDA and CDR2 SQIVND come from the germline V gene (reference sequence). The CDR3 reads CASSIPPYEQYF. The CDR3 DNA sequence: TGTGCCAGTAGTATCCCTCCCTACGAGCAGTACTTC.

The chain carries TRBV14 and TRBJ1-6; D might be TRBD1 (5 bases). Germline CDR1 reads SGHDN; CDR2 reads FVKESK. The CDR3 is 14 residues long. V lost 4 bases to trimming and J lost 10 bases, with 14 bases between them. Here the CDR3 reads CASSPGVADSPLHF. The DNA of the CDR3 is TGTGCCAGCAGCCCGGGGGTTGCCGACTCACCCCTCCACTTT.

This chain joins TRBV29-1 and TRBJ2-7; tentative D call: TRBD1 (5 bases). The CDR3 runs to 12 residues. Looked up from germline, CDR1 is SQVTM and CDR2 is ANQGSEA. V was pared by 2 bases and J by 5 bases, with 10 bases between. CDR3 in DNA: TGCAGCGTTGAATGGGCAGGGAACGAGCAGTACTTC. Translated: CSVEWAGNEQYF.

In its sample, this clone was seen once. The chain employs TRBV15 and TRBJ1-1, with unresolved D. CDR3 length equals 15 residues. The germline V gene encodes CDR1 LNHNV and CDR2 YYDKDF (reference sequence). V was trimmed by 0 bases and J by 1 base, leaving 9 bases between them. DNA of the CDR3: TGTGCCACCAGCAGAGACTATCATACGAACACTGAAGCTTTCTTT. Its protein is CATSRDYHTNTEAFF. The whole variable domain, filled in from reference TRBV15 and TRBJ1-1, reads DAMVIQNPRYQVTQFGKPVTLSCSQTLNHNVMYWYQQKSSQAPKLLFHYYDKDFNNEADTPDNFQSRRPNTSFCFLDIRSPGLGDTAMYLCATSRDYHTNTEAFFGQGTRLTVV.

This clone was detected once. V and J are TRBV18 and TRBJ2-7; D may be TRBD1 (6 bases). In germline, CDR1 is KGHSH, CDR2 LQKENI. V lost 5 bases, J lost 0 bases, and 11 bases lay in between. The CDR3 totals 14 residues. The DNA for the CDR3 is TGTGCCAGCTCAAAAAACAGGGCCTCCTACGAGCAGTACTTC. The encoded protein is CASSKNRASYEQYF.

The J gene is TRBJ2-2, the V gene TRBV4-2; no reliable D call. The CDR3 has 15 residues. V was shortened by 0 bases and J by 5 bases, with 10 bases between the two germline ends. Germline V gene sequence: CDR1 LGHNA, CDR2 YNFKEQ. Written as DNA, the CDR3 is TGTGCCAGCAGCCAAGATTTATCCGGGACCGGGGAGCTGTTTTTT. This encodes CASSQDLSGTGELFF.